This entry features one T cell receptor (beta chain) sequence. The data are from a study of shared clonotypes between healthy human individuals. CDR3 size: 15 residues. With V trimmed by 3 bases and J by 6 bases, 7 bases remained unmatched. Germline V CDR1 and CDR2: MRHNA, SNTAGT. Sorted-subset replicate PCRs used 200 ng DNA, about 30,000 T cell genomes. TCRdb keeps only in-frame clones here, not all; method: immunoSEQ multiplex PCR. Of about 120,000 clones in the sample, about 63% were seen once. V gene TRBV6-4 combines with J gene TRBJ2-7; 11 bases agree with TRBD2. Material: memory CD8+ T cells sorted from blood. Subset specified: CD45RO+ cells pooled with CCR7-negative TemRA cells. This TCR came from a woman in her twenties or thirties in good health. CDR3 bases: TGTGCCAGCAGTGAACGGGGGACTAGCGGATTCGAGCAGTACTTC. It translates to CASSERGTSGFEQYF.